These 4 T cell receptor beta chains originate from one sample sequenced in a study of T cell responses to AZD1222 COVID-19 vaccine. Profiled with immunoSEQ multiplex PCR; TCRdb holds only in-frame clones, not every one. The sample holds tens of thousands of clones, more than 70% seen once. The source material was peripheral blood, sampled on day 0 of AZD1222 vaccination. Every receptor here comes from an adult in good health.

The rearrangement links TRBV5-1 to TRBJ2-7; no firm D call. The V gene's germline CDR1 is SGHRS and CDR2 YFSETQ. The CDR3 covers 14 residues. V dropped 1 base and J dropped 3 bases, with 11 bases sitting between them. DNA for the CDR3: TGCGCCAGCAGCTTGACACAGCCTTTCTACGAGCAGTACTTC. It yields the protein CASSLTQPFYEQYF. Looking up the rest from reference TRBV5-1 and TRBJ2-7 gives the full variable domain: KAGVTQTPRYLIKTRGQQVTLSCSPISGHRSVSWYQQTPGQGLQFLFEYFSETQRNKGNFPGRFSGRQFSNSRSEMNVSTLELGDSALYLCASSLTQPFYEQYFGPGTRLTVT.

The chain recombines TRBV18 with TRBJ2-1, with 7 bases aligning to TRBD1. Germline V gives CDR1 KGHSH, CDR2 LQKENI. The CDR3 contains 14 residues. V gave up 3 bases and J gave up 6 bases; unmatched junction bases: 5. The CDR3 protein is CASSPFDRANEQFF. CDR3 coding DNA: TGTGCCAGCTCACCTTTCGACAGGGCCAATGAGCAGTTCTTC.

The CDR3 loop reads CASSLVSSVVYGETQYF. DNA of the CDR3: TGTGCCAGCAGCTTAGTATCTTCGGTAGTGTATGGGGAGACCCAGTACTTC. J is TRBJ2-5 and V is TRBV11-2, with D unclear. V was trimmed by 1 base and J by 5 bases, leaving 20 bases between them. CDR1 is SGHAT and CDR2 is FQNNGV in the germline V gene. This CDR3 comprises 17 residues. The whole variable domain, filled in from reference TRBV11-2 and TRBJ2-5, reads EAGVAQSPRYKIIEKRQSVAFWCNPISGHATLYWYQQILGQGPKLLIQFQNNGVVDDSQLPKDRFSAERLKGVDSTLKIQPAKLEDSAVYLCASSLVSSVVYGETQYFGPGTRLLVL.

The chain couples TRBV28 to TRBJ2-1; 8 bases are shared with TRBD2. V dropped 7 bases and J dropped 7; count of bases not matched to a gene: 9. Germline-derived CDR1 and CDR2 are MDHEN and SYDVKM. This CDR3 contains 14 residues. Here the CDR3 DNA reads TGTGCCAGCACTCCGGGGGGGTACTGGAATGAGCAGTTCTTC. Its protein is CASTPGGYWNEQFF.